One and the same sample provided the 11 T cell receptor beta chains below, sequenced in a study of T-cell reconstitution after alpha-beta-depleted transplantation in children. Unique molecular identifiers were used to barcode this TCRbeta library. Via MiXCR, TCRdb re-called the PCR reads, giving one row per CDR3 protein. This table holds some 220,000 distinct CDR3 sequences, roughly 10% found once. The sequencing here drew on PBMCs, taken before TCRalphabeta/CD19-depleted stem cell transplant. Every receptor here comes from a child younger than two with acute myeloid leukemia, due to receive a stem cell transplant.

This clonotype occurred a few times. V usage is TRBV12-3 or TRBV12-4 and J usage is TRBJ1-2; D might be TRBD1 (5 bases). The V gene lost 6 bases and the J gene lost 0 bases, with 17 bases spanning the gap. The CDR3 covers 16 residues. CDR3 loop: CASSRSVGGANYGYTF. CDR3 nucleotide sequence: TGTGCCAGCAGCCGCTCGGTGGGAGGGGCTAACTATGGCTACACCTTC.

About this clonotype itself: At one of its ends the junction is not consistent with the germline gene, which may arise from a read error. J is TRBJ1-2 and V is TRBV29-1; 10 nucleotides line up with TRBD1. The CDR3 contains 15 residues. Germline-derived CDR1 and CDR2 are SQVTM and ANQGSEA. DNA for the CDR3: TGCAGCGTCCCAATGGGACAGGGGACTAACTATGGCGACACCTTC. Translating gives CSVPMGQGTNYGDTF.

This clonotype was seen a few times. A single base separates this from a much larger clone, so it may be a read error. V is TRBV20-1 and J is TRBJ2-5, with TRBD2 identical over 9 bases. The length of the CDR3 is 15 residues. Germline-derived CDR1 and CDR2 are DFQATT and SNEGSKA (reference sequence). This CDR3 reads CSARNPGLALETQSF. CDR3 bases: TGCAGTGCTAGAAACCCGGGACTAGCTTTGGAGACCCAGTCCTTC.

On this clonotype itself: A much larger clone lies a single base off, so this may be a read error. The chain is built from TRBV5-1 and TRBJ1-4; 8 bases match TRBD1. Germline V gives CDR1 SGHRS, CDR2 YFSETQ. Unmatched junction bases numbered 9, after V lost 4 bases and J lost 7 bases. The CDR3 consists of 15 residues. In DNA, the CDR3 is TGCGCCAGCAGCGGCGGACAGGGATCTGGTGAAAAACTGTTTTTT. Protein product: CASSGGQGSGEKLFF.

With respect to this clonotype: A read error may be the cause here, since a much bigger clone is one base away. The chain recombines TRBV6-5 with TRBJ1-3, with 8 bases that match TRBD1. This CDR3 has 14 residues. The germline V gene encodes CDR1 MNHEY and CDR2 SVGAGI. The chain's CDR3 is CASSYGQGGDTKYF. The DNA of the CDR3 is TGTGCCAGCAGTTACGGACAGGGTGGGGACACCAAATATTTT.

This clonotype came up many times. The CDR3 bases are TGTGCCAGCAGCCTACACAGGGGTTACGAGCAGTACTTC. This sequence encodes CASSLHRGYEQYF. This chain joins TRBV3-1 and TRBJ2-7, with TRBD1 matching 7 bases. The CDR3 runs to 13 residues. Germline trimming cut 4 bases from V and 4 bases from J; bases unmatched to any gene: 4. Germline CDR1 and CDR2: LGHDT and YNNKEL (reference sequence).

This clonotype has at least ten counts. V usage is TRBV20-1 and J usage is TRBJ2-1, with 8 bases fitting TRBD2. The CDR3 extends over 13 amino acids. The germline V gene encodes CDR1 DFQATT and CDR2 SNEGSKA (reference sequence). With 3 bases clipped from V and 5 bases from J, the junction kept 3 bases outside the gene matches. The CDR3 DNA reads TGCAGTGCTAGCGGGAGGGTAAACAATGAGCAGTTCTTC. Amino acids: CSASGRVNNEQFF.

This clonotype was detected ten times or more. The genes are TRBV5-1 and TRBJ1-2; 10 bases line up with TRBD1. Germline V lookup: CDR1 SGHRS, CDR2 YFSETQ. Germline trimming cut 3 bases from V and 0 bases from J; bases unmatched to any gene: 5. The CDR3 length is 16 residues. CDR3 coding DNA: TGCGCCAGCAGCTCTCGGACAGGGGGAGCTAACTATGGCTACACCTTC. It is translated as CASSSRTGGANYGYTF.

There are many counts of this clonotype. This chain links TRBV30 with TRBJ1-1; no clear D. The CDR3 has 14 amino acids. Germline values: CDR1 GTSNPN, CDR2 SVGIG (reference sequence). V was shortened by 3 bases and J by 0 bases, with 11 bases between the two germline ends. The chain's CDR3 is CAWRAQLLNTEAFF. The CDR3 region has the DNA TGTGCCTGGAGGGCACAGTTATTGAACACTGAAGCTTTCTTT.

V usage is TRBV30 and J usage is TRBJ1-4; D is uncertain. V was shortened by 4 bases and J by 11 bases, with 11 bases between the two germline ends. This CDR3 spans 11 amino acids. Per germline, CDR1 GTSNPN and CDR2 SVGIG (reference sequence). The CDR3 protein is CAWNRGGKLFF. CDR3 sequence (DNA): TGTGCCTGGAACAGAGGTGGCAAACTGTTTTTT. Full variable domain (outside the CDR3, taken from reference TRBV30 and TRBJ1-4): SQTIHQWPATLVQPVGSPLSLECTVEGTSNPNLYWYRQAAGRGLQLLFYSVGIGQISSEVPQNLSASRPQDRQFILSSKKLLLSDSGFYLCAWNRGGKLFFGSGTQLSVL.

At least ten counts were recorded for this clonotype. One end of the junction fails to match germline, which may point to a read error. CDR3 sequence: CASSLSENTEAFF. CDR3 sequence (DNA): TGTGCCAGCAGCTTGTCCGAGAACACTGAAGCTTTCTTT. The J gene is TRBJ1-1, the V gene TRBV5-1, with D unresolved. The CDR3 runs to 13 residues. Germline assignment: CDR1 SGHRS and CDR2 YFSETQ.